This T cell receptor (beta chain) is drawn from a study of spatial heterogeneity in lung cancer. Study in general: Beta-chain sequences consistently outnumbered alpha-chain sequences in detection.

This clonotype was seen repeatedly, ten times or more. Its antigen is not identified. Overall study results and limits: Ubiquitous expanded tumor TCRs surfaced in blood more at resection than they did at follow-up.

The CDR3 loop spans 11 amino acids. The germline V gene has CDR1 KGHSH and CDR2 LQKENI. Trimming stripped 5 bases from V and 3 bases from J, with 5 bases between. Sample time point: sample taken at primary tumor resection. Every molecule of TCR cDNA had its own unique molecular identifier. TCRdb passed the 5' RACE reads through MiXCR, listing each CDR3 protein once. The data show fewer than 45,000 distinct CDR3 sequences, with less than 9% seen just once and 29% held by the top ten. Sequenced here: PBMCs, sampled at surgery. The chain joins TRBV18 to TRBJ2-7; D is unclear. This clonotype was sampled from a female donor with early-stage non-small cell lung cancer. The CDR3 DNA reads TGTGCCAGCTCATCGAGCTACGAGCAGTACTTC. Translating gives CASSSSYEQYF. Combining the CDR3 with reference TRBV18 and TRBJ2-7 gives the whole variable domain NAGVMQNPRHLVRRRGQEARLRCSPMKGHSHVYWYRQLPEEGLKFMVYLQKENIIDESGMPKERFSAEFPKEGPSILRIQQVVRGDSAAYFCASSSSYEQYFGPGTRLTVT.